Given below is one T cell receptor (beta chain) in context. What it recognizes is unknown. The germline gene is not matched at one end of the junction; a read error may be the cause. CDR1 and CDR2 (germline): SGHDN, FVKESK. CDR3 length: 17 amino acids. This sample stems from a study of T-cell reconstitution after alpha-beta-depleted transplantation in children. General study results and limits: It was newly produced T cells that mostly accounted for T-cell counts and diversity one year after transplant. Surviving recipient T cells and thymic progenitors accounted for the high day-60 TCRbeta diversity observed in some patients. By about two months after transplant, alpha-beta T cells reportedly arose from several hundred graft clones that had expanded.

Preparation of the TCRbeta library was carried out with unique molecular identifiers. MiXCR, applied by TCRdb to the PCR reads, yields one record per CDR3 protein. This sample has just over 950,000 distinct CDR3 sequences; less than 30% occur once, and the top ten carry approximately 30%. The TCR comes from a boy in the first two years of life who had a stem cell transplant for SCID, so the T cells may come from the graft donor. The chain carries TRBV14 and TRBJ2-1, with 9 positions matching TRBD1. Source: PBMCs, mostly from graft donor cells, taken 360 days after TCRalphabeta/CD19-depleted stem cell transplant. The CDR3 reads CASSQNGGTGKRNGQFF. The CDR3 region has the DNA TGTGCCAGCAGCCAAAATGGGGGGACAGGGAAGCGCAATGGGCAGTTCTTC. Looking up the rest from reference TRBV14 and TRBJ2-1 gives the full variable domain: EAGVTQFPSHSVIEKGQTVTLRCDPISGHDNLYWYRRVMGKEIKFLLHFVKESKQDESGMPNNRFLAERTGGTYSTLKVQPAELEDSGVYFCASSQNGGTGKRNGQFFGPGTRLTVL.